The present TCR beta chain was sequenced within a study of blood T cell repertoires in COVID-19. On the study more broadly: PBMCs, B-cell-depleted T cells, or T cells were the source of the cDNA or gDNA that made up the material.

The CDR3 sequence is 13 residues long. Germline V gene data show CDR1 as LNHDA and CDR2 as SQIVND (reference sequence). V was shortened by 3 bases and J by 3 bases, with 5 bases between the two germline ends. In the authors' workflow: Scientists estimated how many nucleated cells there were by amplifying reference gene primers. Some clones are missing from TCRdb's copy, which holds only in-frame ones; the method was immunoSEQ multiplex PCR. Clone size and V and J calls were adopted from that table, with D and trimming inferred from the DNA. The table includes more than 300,000 clones, approximately 91% detected once. Cohort allocation depended upon clinical history that participants reported. Each exposed participant met a COVID-19 case in the 2 weeks preceding study entry.

Sample: PBMCs or T cells enriched from blood (not recorded which). V gene TRBV19 combines with J gene TRBJ2-2; D uncertain. The receptor comes from a woman in her 40s who had been exposed to COVID-19. This CDR3 is CASSMRYTGELFF. The CDR3 region has the DNA TGTGCCAGTAGTATGCGATACACCGGGGAGCTGTTTTTT.